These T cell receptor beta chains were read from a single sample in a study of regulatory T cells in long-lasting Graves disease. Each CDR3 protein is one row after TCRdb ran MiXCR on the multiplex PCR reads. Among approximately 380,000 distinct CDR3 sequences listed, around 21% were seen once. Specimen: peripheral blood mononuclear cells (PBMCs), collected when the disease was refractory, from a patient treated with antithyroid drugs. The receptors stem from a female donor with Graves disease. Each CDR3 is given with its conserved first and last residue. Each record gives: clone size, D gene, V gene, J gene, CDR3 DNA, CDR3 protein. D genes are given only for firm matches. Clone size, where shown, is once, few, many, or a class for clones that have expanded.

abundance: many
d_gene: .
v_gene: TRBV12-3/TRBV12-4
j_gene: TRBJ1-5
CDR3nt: TGTGCCAGCACCCTTGGAGGGAATCAGCCCCAGCATTTT
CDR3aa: CASTLGGNQPQHF

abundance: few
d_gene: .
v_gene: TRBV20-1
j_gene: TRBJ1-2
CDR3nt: TGCAGTGCTAGTAACCCCCGGGCAGCTAACTATGGCTACACCTTC
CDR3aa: CSASNPRAANYGYTF

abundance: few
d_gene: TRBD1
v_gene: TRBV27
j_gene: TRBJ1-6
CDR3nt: TGTGCCAGCAGGACAGGGGGAAGTTCACCCCTCCACTTT
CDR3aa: CASRTGGSSPLHF

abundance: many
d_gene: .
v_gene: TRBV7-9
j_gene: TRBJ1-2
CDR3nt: TGTGCCAGCAGCCCCGGACAGTCCTATGGCTACACCTTC
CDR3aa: CASSPGQSYGYTF

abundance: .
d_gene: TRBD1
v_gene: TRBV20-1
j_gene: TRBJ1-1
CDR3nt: TGCAGTGCCGCCAGACAGGGGATAACTGAAGCTTTCTTT
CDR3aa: CSAARQGITEAFF

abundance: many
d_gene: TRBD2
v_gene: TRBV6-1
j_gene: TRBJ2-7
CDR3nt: TGTGCCAGCAGTCGTAGCGGGAGCTCCTACGAGCAGTACTTC
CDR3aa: CASSRSGSSYEQYF

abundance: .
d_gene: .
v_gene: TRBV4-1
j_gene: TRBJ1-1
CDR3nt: TGCGCCAGCAGCCAGGACCCTTTAGGCCCCGGGGCTGACACTGAAGCTTTCTTT
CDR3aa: CASSQDPLGPGADTEAFF

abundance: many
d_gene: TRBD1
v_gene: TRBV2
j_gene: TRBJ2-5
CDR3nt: TGTGCCAGCGCGGACAGGGCGGAGACCCAGTACTTC
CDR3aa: CASADRAETQYF

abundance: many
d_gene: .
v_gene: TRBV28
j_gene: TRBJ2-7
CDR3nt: TGTGCCAGCAGTGTCCAGTGGTACGAGCAGTACTTC
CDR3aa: CASSVQWYEQYF

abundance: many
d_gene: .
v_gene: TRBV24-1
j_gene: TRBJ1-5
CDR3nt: TGTGCCACTTCGGGAGATAGCAATCAGCCCCAGCATTTT
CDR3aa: CATSGDSNQPQHF

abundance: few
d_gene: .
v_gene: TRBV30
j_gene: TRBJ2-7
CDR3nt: TGTGCCTTGACTTCCCGGGACAGGGGACTAGCATACGAGCAGTACTTC
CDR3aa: CALTSRDRGLAYEQYF

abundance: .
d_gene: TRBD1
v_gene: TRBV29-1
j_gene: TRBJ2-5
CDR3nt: TGCAGCGGAGGGACAGCCCAAGAGACCCAGTACTTC
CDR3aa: CSGGTAQETQYF

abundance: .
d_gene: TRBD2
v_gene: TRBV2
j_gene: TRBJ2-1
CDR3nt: TGTGCCAGCAGTCGACTAGCTGCACTTAACAATGAGCAGTTCTTC
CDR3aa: CASSRLAALNNEQFF

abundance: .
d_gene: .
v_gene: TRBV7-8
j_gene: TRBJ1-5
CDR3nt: TGTGCCAGCAGCTTAGGGTCGGCAGGCGGTCAGCCCCAGCATTTT
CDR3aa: CASSLGSAGGQPQHF

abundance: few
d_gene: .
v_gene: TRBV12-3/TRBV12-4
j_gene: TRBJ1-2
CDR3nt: TGTGCCAGCAGTTTCTCTTCAGGGGCGGGCTACACCTTC
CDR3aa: CASSFSSGAGYTF

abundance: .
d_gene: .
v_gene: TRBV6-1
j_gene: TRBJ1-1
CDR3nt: TGTGCCAGCAGCTTAGGACAGAGTGAAGCTTTCTTT
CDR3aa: CASSLGQSEAFF

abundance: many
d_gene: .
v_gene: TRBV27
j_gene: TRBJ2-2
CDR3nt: TGTGCCAGCAGTTTAGTCGCAGACTACACCGGGGAGCTGTTTTTT
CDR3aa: CASSLVADYTGELFF

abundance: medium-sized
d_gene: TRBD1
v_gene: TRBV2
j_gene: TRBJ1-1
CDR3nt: TGTGCCAGCAGGACGAGACAGGGGAACACTGAAGCTTTCTTT
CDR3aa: CASRTRQGNTEAFF

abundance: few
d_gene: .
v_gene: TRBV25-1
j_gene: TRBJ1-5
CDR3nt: TGTGCCAGCAGTGAGGGGGGCCGCGTGGGAAATCAGCCCCAGCATTTT
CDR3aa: CASSEGGRVGNQPQHF

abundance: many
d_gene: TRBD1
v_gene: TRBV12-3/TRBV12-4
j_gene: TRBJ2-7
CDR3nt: TGTGCCAGCAGTTTGACAGGGGCTGAGCAGTACTTC
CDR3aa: CASSLTGAEQYF

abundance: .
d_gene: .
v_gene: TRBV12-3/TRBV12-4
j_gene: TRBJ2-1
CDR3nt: TGTGCCAGCAGCCGGGCCTCCACCGGGAGTGAGCAGTTCTTC
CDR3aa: CASSRASTGSEQFF

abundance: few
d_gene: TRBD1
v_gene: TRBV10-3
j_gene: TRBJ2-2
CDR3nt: TGTGCCATCAGTGAGGAACAGGGGGGTAGGGAGCTGTTTTTT
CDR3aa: CAISEEQGGRELFF

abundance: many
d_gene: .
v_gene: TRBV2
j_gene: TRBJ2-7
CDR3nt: TGTGCCAGCAGTGGGGCGCTCCGCGAGCAGTACTTC
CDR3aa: CASSGALREQYF

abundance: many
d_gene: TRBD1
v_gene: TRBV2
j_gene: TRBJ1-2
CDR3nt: TGTGCCAGCAGTGAAGCAAGGACAGGGGGCTACTATGGCTACACCTTC
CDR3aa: CASSEARTGGYYGYTF

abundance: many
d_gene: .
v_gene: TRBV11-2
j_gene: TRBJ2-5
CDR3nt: TGTGCCAGCAGCTCCAGATGGTCGGGATGGGAGACCCAGTACTTC
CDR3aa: CASSSRWSGWETQYF

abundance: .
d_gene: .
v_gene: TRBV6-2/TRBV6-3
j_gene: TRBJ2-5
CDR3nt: TGTGCCAGCAGATCTCAGGGAAAAAAGGAGACCCAGTACTTC
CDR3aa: CASRSQGKKETQYF

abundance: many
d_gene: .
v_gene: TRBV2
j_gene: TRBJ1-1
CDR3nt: TGTGCCAGCAGGGACGACGCCACTGAAGCTTTCTTT
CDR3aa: CASRDDATEAFF

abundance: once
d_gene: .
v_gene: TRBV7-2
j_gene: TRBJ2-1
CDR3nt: TGTGCCAGCAGCTTAGTCCCGGACTTACTGTACAATGAGCAGTTCTTC
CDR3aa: CASSLVPDLLYNEQFF

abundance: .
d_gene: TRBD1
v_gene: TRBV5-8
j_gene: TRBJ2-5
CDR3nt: TGTGCCAGCAGCTTGGTCTTGGCCAGGGGGCAAGAGACCCAGTACTTC
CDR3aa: CASSLVLARGQETQYF

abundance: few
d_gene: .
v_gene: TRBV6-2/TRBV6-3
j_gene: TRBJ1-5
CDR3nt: TGTGCCAGCAGTTACGCCCACAATCAGCCCCAGCATTTT
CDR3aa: CASSYAHNQPQHF

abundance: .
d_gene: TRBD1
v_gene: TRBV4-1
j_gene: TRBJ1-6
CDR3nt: TGCGCCAGCAGCCAAGAGGGGACAGACAATTCACCCCTCCACTTT
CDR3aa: CASSQEGTDNSPLHF

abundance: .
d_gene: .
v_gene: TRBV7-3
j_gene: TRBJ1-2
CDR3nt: TGTGCCAGCAGCTTAGTCCGGACAGAATATGGCTACACCTTC
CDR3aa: CASSLVRTEYGYTF

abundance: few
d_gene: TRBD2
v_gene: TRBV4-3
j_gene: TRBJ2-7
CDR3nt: TGCGCCAGCAGCCAAGCTCGGGGGGTTAGCTACGAGCAGTACTTC
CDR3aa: CASSQARGVSYEQYF

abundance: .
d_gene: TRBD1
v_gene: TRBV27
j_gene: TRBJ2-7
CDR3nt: TGTGCCAGCAGTTGGTCGGGCGCAGGGGGAACCTACGAGCAGTACTTC
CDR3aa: CASSWSGAGGTYEQYF

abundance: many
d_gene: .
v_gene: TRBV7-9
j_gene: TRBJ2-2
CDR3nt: TGTGCCAGCAGCCTGCTGGGGGAATCGTCCGGCACCGGGGAGCTGTTTTTT
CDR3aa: CASSLLGESSGTGELFF

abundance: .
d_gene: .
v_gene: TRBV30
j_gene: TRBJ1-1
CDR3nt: TGTGCCTGGAGCGCTCTTTCCGTGGGCACTGAAGCTTTCTTT
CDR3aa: CAWSALSVGTEAFF

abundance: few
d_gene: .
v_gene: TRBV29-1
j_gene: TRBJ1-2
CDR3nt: TGCAGCGTCAGGGGAATCGGAGGAAACTATGGCTACACCTTC
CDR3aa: CSVRGIGGNYGYTF

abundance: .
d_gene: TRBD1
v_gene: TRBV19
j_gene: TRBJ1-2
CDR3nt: TGTGCCAGTAGTCCCATAGGGACAGAGGGTTGGGGCTATGGCTACACCTTC
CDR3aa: CASSPIGTEGWGYGYTF

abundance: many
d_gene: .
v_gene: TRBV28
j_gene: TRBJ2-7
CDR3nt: TGTGCCAGCAGTCCCCCCCGCTACGAGCAGTACTTC
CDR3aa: CASSPPRYEQYF

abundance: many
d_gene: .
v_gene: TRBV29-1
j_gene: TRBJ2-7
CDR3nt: TGCAGCGTTGGGGGGAGTTACGAGCAGTACTTC
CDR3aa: CSVGGSYEQYF

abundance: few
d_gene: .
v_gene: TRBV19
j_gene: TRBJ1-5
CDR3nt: TGTGCCAGTACTCCGTGGGGAGGGGACAGCAATCAGCCCCAGCATTTT
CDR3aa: CASTPWGGDSNQPQHF

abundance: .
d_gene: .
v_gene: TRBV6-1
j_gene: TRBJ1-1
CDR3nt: TGTGCCAGCACCGACCCTTCGCAGTCTGAAGCTTTCTTT
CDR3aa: CASTDPSQSEAFF

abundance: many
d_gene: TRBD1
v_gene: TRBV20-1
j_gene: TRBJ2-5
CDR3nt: TGCAGTGCTAGCAGGACAGGGGAAGAGACCCAGTACTTC
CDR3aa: CSASRTGEETQYF

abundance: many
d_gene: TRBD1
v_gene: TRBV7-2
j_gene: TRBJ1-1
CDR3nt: TGTGCCAGCAGCCGTGGACAGGGACGAACTGAAGCTTTCTTT
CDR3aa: CASSRGQGRTEAFF

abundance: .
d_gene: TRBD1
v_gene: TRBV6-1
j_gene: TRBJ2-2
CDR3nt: TGTGCCAGCAGTCCATACAGGGGGCAGGGCACCGGGGAGCTGTTTTTT
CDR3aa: CASSPYRGQGTGELFF

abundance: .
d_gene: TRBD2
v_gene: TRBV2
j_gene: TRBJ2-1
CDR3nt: TGTGCCAGCAGTGGACTAGCGGGAGGTGAGCAGTTCTTC
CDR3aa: CASSGLAGGEQFF

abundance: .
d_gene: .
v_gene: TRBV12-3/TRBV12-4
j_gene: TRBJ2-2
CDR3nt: TGTGCCACCCTGTACGGAGGGGAGCTGTTTTTT
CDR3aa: CATLYGGELFF

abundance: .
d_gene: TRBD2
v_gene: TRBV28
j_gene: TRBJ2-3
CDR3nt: TGTGCCAGCAGATTAGCGGGAGGGACAGATACGCAGTATTTT
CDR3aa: CASRLAGGTDTQYF

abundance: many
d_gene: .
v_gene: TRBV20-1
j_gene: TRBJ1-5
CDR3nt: TGCAGTGCTAAGGGGTATAGCAATCAGCCCCAGCATTTT
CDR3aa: CSAKGYSNQPQHF

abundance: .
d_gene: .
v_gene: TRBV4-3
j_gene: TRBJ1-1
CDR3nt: TGCGCCAGCAGCCAATCCCGGTTCTTAAACTCTGAAGCTTTCTTT
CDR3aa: CASSQSRFLNSEAFF

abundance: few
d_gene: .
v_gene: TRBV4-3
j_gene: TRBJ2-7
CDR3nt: TGCGCCAGCAGCCAAGAATGGCTGATACCCTACGAGCAGTACTTC
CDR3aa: CASSQEWLIPYEQYF

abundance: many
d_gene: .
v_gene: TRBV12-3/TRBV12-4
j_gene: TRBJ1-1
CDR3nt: TGTGCCAGCAGTTGGGGACCGCATGCTTTCTTT
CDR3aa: CASSWGPHAFF

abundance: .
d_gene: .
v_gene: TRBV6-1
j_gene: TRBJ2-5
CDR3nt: TGTGCCAGCAGAGGGACAAAACAAGAGACCCAGTACTTC
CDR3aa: CASRGTKQETQYF

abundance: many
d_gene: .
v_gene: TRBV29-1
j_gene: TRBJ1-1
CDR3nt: TGCAGCGTTGAACTAATAGTGCAGGGAGGGTACACTGAAGCTTTCTTT
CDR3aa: CSVELIVQGGYTEAFF

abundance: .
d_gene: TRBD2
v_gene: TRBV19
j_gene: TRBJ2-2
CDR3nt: TGTGCCAGTACCCAACCGGGACTAGCGGGAGTAATGCCCGGGGAGCTGTTTTTT
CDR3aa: CASTQPGLAGVMPGELFF

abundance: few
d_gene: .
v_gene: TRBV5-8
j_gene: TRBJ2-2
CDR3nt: TGTGCCAGCAGTACCGACTCTATTGGGGGGACGAACACCGGGGAGCTGTTTTTT
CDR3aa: CASSTDSIGGTNTGELFF

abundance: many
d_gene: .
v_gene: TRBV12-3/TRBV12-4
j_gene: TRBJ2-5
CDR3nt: TGTGCCAGCAGTCCTGGGGGACCCCTCGAGACCCAGTACTTC
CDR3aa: CASSPGGPLETQYF